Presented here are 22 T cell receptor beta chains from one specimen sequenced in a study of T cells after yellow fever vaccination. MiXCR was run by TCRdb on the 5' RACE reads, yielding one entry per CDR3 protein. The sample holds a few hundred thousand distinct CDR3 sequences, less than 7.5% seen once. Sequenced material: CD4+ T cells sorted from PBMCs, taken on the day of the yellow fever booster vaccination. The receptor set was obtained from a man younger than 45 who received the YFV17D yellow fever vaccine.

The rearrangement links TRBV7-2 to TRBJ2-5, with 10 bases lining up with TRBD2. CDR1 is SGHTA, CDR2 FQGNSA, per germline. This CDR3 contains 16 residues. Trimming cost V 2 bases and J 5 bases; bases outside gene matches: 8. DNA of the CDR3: TGTGCCAGCAGCTTACCAGCGGGAGGGTTCTTGGAGACCCAGTACTTC. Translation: CASSLPAGGFLETQYF.

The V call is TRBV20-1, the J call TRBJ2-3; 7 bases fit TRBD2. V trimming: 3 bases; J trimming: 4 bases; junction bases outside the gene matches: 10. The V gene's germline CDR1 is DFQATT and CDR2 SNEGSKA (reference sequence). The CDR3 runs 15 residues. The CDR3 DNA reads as TGCAGTGCTAGTCGTTCGGCGGGAGTTTCAGATACGCAGTATTTT. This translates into CSASRSAGVSDTQYF.

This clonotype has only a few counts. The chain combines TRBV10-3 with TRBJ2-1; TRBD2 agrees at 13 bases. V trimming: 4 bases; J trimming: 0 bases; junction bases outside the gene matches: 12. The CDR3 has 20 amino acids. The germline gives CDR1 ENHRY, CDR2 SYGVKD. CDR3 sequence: CAISGLGTSGTRSSYNEQFF. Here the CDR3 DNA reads TGTGCCATCAGTGGGCTTGGGACTAGCGGGACCAGAAGCTCCTACAATGAGCAGTTCTTC.

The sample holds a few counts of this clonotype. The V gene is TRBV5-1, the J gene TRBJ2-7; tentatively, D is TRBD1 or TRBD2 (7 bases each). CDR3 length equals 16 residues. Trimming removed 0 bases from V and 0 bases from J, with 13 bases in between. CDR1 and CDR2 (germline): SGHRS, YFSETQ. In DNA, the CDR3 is TGCGCCAGCAGCTTGGGACTAGCAGGGGGCTCCTACGAGCAGTACTTC. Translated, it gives CASSLGLAGGSYEQYF.

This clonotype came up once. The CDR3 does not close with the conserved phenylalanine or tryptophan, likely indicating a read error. The CDR3 is CASSWLAGSSYEQYL. The DNA of the CDR3 is TGTGCCAGCAGCTGGTTAGCGGGGAGCTCCTACGAGCAGTACCTC. This chain links TRBV7-2 with TRBJ2-7, with TRBD2 matching 8 bases. Germline loops: CDR1 SGHTA, CDR2 FQGNSA. The CDR3 runs 15 residues. Germline trimming cut 4 bases from V and 0 bases from J; bases unmatched to any gene: 5.

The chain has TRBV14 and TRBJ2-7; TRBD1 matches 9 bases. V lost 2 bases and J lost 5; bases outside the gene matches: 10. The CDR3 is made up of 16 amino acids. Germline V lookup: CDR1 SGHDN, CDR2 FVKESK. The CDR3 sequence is CASSQTGTGSWDEQYF. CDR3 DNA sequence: TGTGCCAGCAGCCAAACCGGGACAGGGAGTTGGGACGAGCAGTACTTC.

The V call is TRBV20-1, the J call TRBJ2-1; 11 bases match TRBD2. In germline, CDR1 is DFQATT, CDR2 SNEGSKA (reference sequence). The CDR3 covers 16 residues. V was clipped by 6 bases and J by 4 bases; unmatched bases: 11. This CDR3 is CSAPRTSGRVYNEQFF. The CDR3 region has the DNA TGCAGTGCCCCGCGTACTAGCGGGAGAGTATACAATGAGCAGTTCTTC.

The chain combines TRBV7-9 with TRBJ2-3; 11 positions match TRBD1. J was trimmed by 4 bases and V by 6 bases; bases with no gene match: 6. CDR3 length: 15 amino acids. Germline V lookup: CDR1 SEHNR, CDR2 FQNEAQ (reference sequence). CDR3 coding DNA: TGTGCCAGCAGATTCTGGACAGGGGGCGCAGATACGCAGTATTTT. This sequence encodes CASRFWTGGADTQYF.

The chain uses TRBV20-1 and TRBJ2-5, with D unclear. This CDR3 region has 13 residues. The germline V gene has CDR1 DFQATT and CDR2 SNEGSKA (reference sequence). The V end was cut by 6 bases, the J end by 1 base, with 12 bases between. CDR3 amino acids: CSAIEGPQETQYF. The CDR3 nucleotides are TGCAGTGCAATAGAAGGCCCCCAAGAGACCCAGTACTTC.

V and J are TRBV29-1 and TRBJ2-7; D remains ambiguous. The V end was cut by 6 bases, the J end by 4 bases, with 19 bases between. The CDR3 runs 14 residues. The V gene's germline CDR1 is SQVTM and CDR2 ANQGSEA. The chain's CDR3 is CSVADGPAKYEQYF. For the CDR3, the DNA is TGCAGCGTCGCAGACGGACCCGCCAAGTACGAGCAGTACTTC.

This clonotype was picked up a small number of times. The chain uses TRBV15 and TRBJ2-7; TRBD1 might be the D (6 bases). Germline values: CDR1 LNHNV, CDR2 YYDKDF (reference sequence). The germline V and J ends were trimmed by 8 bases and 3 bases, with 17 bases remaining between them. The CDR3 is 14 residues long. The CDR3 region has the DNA TGTGCCACCGGTCCAGATCGAGGGGGCTACGAGCAGTACTTC. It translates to CATGPDRGGYEQYF.

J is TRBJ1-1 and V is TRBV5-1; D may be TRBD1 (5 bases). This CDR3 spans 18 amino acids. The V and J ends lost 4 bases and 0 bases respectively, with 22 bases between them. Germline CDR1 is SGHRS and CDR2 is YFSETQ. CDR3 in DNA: TGCGCCAGCAGCAGCGGGATTACACCGGGACTCTTGAACACTGAAGCTTTCTTT. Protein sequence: CASSSGITPGLLNTEAFF. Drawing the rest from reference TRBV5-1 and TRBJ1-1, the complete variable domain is KAGVTQTPRYLIKTRGQQVTLSCSPISGHRSVSWYQQTPGQGLQFLFEYFSETQRNKGNFPGRFSGRQFSNSRSEMNVSTLELGDSALYLCASSSGITPGLLNTEAFFGQGTRLTVV.

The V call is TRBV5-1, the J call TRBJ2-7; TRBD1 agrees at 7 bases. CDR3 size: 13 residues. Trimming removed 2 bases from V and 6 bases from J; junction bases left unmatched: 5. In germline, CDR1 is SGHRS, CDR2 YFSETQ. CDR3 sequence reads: CASSLGGSVEQYF. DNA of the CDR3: TGCGCCAGCAGCTTAGGGGGCTCAGTCGAGCAGTACTTC. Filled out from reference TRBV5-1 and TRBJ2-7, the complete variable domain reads KAGVTQTPRYLIKTRGQQVTLSCSPISGHRSVSWYQQTPGQGLQFLFEYFSETQRNKGNFPGRFSGRQFSNSRSEMNVSTLELGDSALYLCASSLGGSVEQYFGPGTRLTVT.

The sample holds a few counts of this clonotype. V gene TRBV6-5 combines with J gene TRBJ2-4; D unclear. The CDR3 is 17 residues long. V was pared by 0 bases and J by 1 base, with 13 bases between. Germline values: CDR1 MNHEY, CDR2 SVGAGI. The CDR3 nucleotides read TGTGCCAGCAGTTACTCTGGGGTCTCATCTGCCAAAAACATTCAGTACTTC. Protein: CASSYSGVSSAKNIQYF.

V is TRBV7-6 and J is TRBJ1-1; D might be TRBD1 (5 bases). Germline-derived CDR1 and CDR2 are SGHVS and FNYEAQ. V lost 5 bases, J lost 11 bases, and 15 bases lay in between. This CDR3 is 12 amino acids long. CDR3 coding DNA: TGTGCCAGCAGCCCGGGGGGTTACGAGGCTTTCTTT. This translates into CASSPGGYEAFF.

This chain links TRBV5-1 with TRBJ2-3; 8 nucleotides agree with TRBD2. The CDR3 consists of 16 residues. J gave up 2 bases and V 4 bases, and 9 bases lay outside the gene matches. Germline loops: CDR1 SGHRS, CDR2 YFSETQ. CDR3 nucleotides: TGCGCCAGCAGCGGGACCTCTAGCGGGTACACAGATACGCAGTATTTT. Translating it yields CASSGTSSGYTDTQYF.

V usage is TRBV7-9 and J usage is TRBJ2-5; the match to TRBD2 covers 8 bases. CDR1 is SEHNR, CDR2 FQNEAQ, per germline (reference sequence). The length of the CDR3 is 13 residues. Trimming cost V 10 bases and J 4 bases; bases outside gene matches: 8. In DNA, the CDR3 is TGTGCCACCGGGACTAGTGGCGGAGAGACCCAGTACTTC. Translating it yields CATGTSGGETQYF.

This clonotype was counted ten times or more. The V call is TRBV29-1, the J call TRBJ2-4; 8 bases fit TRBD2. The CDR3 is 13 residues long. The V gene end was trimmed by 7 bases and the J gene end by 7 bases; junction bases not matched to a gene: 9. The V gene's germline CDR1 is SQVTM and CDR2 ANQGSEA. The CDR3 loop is CSARGGGHNIQYF. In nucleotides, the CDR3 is TGCAGCGCCCGAGGCGGGGGGCATAACATTCAGTACTTC.

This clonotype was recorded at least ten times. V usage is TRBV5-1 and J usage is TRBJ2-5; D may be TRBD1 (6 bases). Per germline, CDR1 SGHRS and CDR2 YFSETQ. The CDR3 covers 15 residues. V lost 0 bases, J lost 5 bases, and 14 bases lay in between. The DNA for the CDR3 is TGCGCCAGCAGCTTGGACGTGTGGGGGCTGGAGACCCAGTACTTC. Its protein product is CASSLDVWGLETQYF. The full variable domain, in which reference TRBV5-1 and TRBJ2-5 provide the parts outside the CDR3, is KAGVTQTPRYLIKTRGQQVTLSCSPISGHRSVSWYQQTPGQGLQFLFEYFSETQRNKGNFPGRFSGRQFSNSRSEMNVSTLELGDSALYLCASSLDVWGLETQYFGPGTRLLVL.

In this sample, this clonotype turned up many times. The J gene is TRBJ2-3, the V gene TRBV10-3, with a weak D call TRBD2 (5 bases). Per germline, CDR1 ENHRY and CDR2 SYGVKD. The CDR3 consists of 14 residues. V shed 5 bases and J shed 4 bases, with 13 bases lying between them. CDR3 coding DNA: TGTGCCATCAGTAGGACCGGCGGGCCAGATACGCAGTATTTT. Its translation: CAISRTGGPDTQYF.

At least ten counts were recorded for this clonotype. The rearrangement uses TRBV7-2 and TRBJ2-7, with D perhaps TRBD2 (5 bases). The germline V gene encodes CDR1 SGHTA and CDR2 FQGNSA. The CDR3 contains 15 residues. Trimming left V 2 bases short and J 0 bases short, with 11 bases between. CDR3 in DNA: TGTGCCAGCAGCTTATCATCGGGGAGCTCCTACGAGCAGTACTTC. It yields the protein CASSLSSGSSYEQYF.

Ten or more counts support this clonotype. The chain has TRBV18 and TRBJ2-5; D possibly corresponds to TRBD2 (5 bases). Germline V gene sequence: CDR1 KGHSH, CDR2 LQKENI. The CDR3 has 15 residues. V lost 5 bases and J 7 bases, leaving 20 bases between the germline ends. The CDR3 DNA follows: TGTGCCAGCTCAACGACTATTGGCACCGAGGGGACCCAGTACTTC. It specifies CASSTTIGTEGTQYF.